This T cell receptor (beta chain) comes out of a study of blood T cells in healthy people across ages. A sample-barcoded 5' primer and a J-beta primer mix were used in a second PCR of roughly 7 to 11 cycles. TCRdb used MiXCR to reprocess the 5' RACE reads, holding one entry per CDR3 protein. The table has approximately 850,000 distinct CDR3 sequences, approximately 44% seen once. This clonotype appeared a single time. The CDR3 contains 15 residues. The V end was cut by 6 bases, the J end by 0 bases, with 15 bases between. Germline loops: CDR1 DFQATT, CDR2 SNEGSKA (reference sequence). The receptor comes from a man aged 55-75 years in good health. The chain combines TRBV20-1 with TRBJ1-5, with D perhaps TRBD1 (5 bases). Sequenced: blood. CDR3 loop: CSAARGPNSNQPQHF. The CDR3 bases are TGCAGTGCAGCAAGGGGACCGAATAGCAATCAGCCCCAGCATTTT.